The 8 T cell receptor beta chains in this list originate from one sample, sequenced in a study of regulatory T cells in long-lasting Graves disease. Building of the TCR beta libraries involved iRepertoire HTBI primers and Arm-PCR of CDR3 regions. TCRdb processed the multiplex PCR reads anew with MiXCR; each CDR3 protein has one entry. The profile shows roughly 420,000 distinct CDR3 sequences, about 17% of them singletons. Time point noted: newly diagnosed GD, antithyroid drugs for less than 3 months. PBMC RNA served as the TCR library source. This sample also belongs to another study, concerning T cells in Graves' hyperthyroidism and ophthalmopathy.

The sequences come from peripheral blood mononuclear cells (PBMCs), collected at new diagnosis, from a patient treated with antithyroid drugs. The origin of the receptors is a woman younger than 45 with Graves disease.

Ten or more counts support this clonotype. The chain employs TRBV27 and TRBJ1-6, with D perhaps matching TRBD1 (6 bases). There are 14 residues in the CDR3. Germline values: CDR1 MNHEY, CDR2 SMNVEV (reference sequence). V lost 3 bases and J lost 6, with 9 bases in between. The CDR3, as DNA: TGTGCCAGCAGTTTGACAGGTCTTAATTCACCCCTCCACTTT. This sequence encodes CASSLTGLNSPLHF.

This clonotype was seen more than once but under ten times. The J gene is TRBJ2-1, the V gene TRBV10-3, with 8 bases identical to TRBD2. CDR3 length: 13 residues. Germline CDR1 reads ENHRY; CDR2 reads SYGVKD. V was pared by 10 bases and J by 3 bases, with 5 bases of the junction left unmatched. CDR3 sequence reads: CATRGGVYNEQFF. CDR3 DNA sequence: TGTGCCACCCGGGGGGGGGTCTACAATGAGCAGTTCTTC.

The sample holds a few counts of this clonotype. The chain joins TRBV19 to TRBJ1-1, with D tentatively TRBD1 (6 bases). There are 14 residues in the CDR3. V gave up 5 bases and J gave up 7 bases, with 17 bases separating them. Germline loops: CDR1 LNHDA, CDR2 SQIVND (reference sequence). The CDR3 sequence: CASSGPPGGHEAFF. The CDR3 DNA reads TGTGCCAGTAGTGGACCGCCGGGGGGACATGAAGCTTTCTTT.

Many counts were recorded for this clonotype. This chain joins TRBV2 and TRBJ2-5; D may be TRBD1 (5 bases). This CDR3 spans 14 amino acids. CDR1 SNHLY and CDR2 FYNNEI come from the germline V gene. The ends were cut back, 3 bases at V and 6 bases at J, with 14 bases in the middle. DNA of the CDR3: TGTGCCAGCAGTGAGGGGCAGTACAGACAGACCCAGTACTTC. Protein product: CASSEGQYRQTQYF. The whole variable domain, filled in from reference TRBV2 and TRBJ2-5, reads EPEVTQTPSHQVTQMGQEVILRCVPISNHLYFYWYRQILGQKVEFLVSFYNNEISEKSEIFDDQFSVERPDGSNFTLKIRSTKLEDSAMYFCASSEGQYRQTQYFGPGTRLLVL.

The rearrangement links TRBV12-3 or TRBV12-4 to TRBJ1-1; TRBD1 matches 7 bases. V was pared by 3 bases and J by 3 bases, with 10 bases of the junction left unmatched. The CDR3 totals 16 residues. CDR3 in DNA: TGTGCCAGCAGTTTCGAGGTCAGGGGGGCTGACACTGAAGCTTTCTTT. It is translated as CASSFEVRGADTEAFF.

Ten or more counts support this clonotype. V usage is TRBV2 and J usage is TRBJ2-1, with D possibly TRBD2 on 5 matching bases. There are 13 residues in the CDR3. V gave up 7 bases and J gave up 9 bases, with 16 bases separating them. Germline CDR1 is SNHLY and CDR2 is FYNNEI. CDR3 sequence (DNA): TGTGCCAGCACCCCGGGGTGGGTGGGTGAGCAGTTCTTC. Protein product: CASTPGWVGEQFF.

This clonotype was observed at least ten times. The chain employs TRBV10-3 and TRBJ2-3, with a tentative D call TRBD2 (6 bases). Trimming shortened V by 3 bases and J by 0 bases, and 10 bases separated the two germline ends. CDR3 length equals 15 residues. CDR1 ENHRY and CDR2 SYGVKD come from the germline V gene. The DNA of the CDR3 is TGTGCCATCAGTGAAGACGGGAGCAGCACAGATACGCAGTATTTT. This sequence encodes CAISEDGSSTDTQYF.

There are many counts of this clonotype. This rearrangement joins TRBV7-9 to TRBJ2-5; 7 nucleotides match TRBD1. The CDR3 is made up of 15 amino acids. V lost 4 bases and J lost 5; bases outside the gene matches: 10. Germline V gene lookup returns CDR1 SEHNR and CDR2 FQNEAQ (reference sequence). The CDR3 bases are TGTGCCAGCAGCTCACTGACAGGGTCGGTCGAGACCCAGTACTTC. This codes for CASSSLTGSVETQYF.